This T cell receptor (beta chain) was obtained from a study of T cell responses to AZD1222 COVID-19 vaccine. Here immunoSEQ multiplex PCR was the method, and the copy in TCRdb shows in-frame clones only, minus some. The data contain 140,000 to 150,000 clones, around 83% of them seen just once; the ten biggest clones take up around 5.1%. Turning to this clone: Its matching antigen is unknown.

Notes on the study in general: Without day 14 samples, only post-peak T cell repertoires were studied. It should be noted that donors were predominantly white British and more often female, and clonal diversity was possibly underestimated. Rises in breadth and depth of Spike-specific TCRs came after two AZD1222 doses. Among spike-specific TCRs, nearly half reportedly target unmutated variant regions.

The CDR3 loop spans 13 amino acids. From germline, CDR1 is SNHLY and CDR2 FYNNEI. Trimming shortened V by 8 bases and J by 7 bases, and 18 bases separated the two germline ends. This clonotype originated in an adult who received the AZD1222 COVID-19 vaccine. V usage is TRBV2 and J usage is TRBJ2-7; D is possibly TRBD1 (5 bases). The specimen comprised peripheral blood, sampled 28 days after the second AZD1222 dose. CDR3 in DNA: TGTGCCAGCTTACCTGTTCAGGGTAGGGAGCAGTACTTC. This codes for CASLPVQGREQYF.